This T cell receptor (beta chain) was sequenced during a study of blood T cells in healthy people across ages. Per germline, CDR1 SGHAT and CDR2 FQDESV (reference sequence). The CDR3 consists of 13 residues. The use of a sample-barcoded 5' primer and a J-beta primer mix characterized a second PCR of roughly 6 to 11 cycles. MiXCR, applied by TCRdb to the 5' RACE reads, yields one record per CDR3 protein. Found here are fewer than 2,000,000 distinct CDR3 sequences, about 31% of them singletons; the top ten hold approximately 10%. A word on this clonotype: Sequence at one end of the junction differs from germline and may be a read error.

This rearrangement joins TRBV11-1 to TRBJ2-5; D might be TRBD2 (7 bases). The sequence was collected from a young woman in good health. Material for sequencing was blood. The CDR3 nucleotides read TGTGCCGGCAGCTTGCGGGGGCTACAGGTGCAGTACTTC. It yields the protein CAGSLRGLQVQYF.